This paragraph covers one T cell receptor (beta chain) sequence. Its cognate antigen is unknown. RNA extraction and reverse transcription yielded cDNA as sequencing template. Sequencing was performed with immunoSEQ multiplex PCR; in TCRdb, only in-frame clones are kept and a portion is missing. The table has 93,000 or so clones, about 60% seen once; the top ten hold 8.5% to 10%. This entry belongs to a study of CD8+ T cells in alopecia areata. V lost 4 bases and J 3 bases, leaving 7 bases between the germline ends. This CDR3 has 13 amino acids. Per germline, CDR1 SQVTM and CDR2 ANQGSEA. Study outcomes and limitations: Sequenced scalp T cells also include alphabeta T cells resident in normal skin. An increase in clonality over normal scalp was evident in lesional scalp, especially alopecia totalis/universalis.

The clonotype comes from a human donor in good health. This chain joins TRBV29-1 and TRBJ1-6; no clear D. The sequenced material came from CD4+ T cells sorted from blood. The CDR3 sequence: CSVGENYNSPLHF. CDR3 nucleotides: TGCAGCGTTGGAGAGAACTATAATTCACCCCTCCACTTT.